The present entry profiles one T cell receptor beta chain with its context. The entry originates in a study of T-cell reconstitution after alpha-beta-depleted transplantation in children. Using unique molecular identifiers, the investigators prepared the TCRbeta library. Each CDR3 protein gets one entry after TCRdb re-called the PCR reads with MiXCR. The sample has 190,000 or so distinct CDR3 sequences; around 6.8% are singletons. The material sequenced was PBMCs from the stem cell graft donor, taken from the stem cell graft. The source is a human donor who donated a stem cell graft to a child with Wiskott-Aldrich syndrome.

CDR3 DNA sequence: TGCAGCGGCTGTCAGGGAATCAACACTGAAGCTTTCTTT. It is translated as CSGCQGINTEAFF. This chain connects TRBV29-1 to TRBJ1-1; a weak D match, TRBD1 (5 bases). The germline V gene has CDR1 SQVTM and CDR2 ANQGSEA. This CDR3 is built from 13 residues. Trimming took 7 bases from V and 2 from J, leaving 14 bases between them.